Each of the 10 T cell receptor beta chains below was sequenced from the same sample in a study of T-cell memory formation after mild COVID-19. MiXCR was run by TCRdb on the 5' RACE reads, yielding one entry per CDR3 protein. The top ten hold approximately 12% of the sample, which has roughly 500,000 distinct CDR3 sequences, around 21% seen once. The specimen was PBMCs or a T cell subset sorted from them (not recorded which). These receptors came from an adult woman who had mild COVID-19 (a few samples of this study predate the infection). Cell type and time point are not known.

V and J are TRBV20-1 and TRBJ1-3, with TRBD1 matching 7 bases. Losses at the gene ends were 0 bases for V and 2 bases for J; bases not matched to a gene: 7. The CDR3 has 16 residues. Germline V gene data show CDR1 as DFQATT and CDR2 as SNEGSKA (reference sequence). The CDR3: CSARDSVRGAGNTIYF. CDR3 nucleotide sequence: TGCAGTGCTAGAGATTCAGTCAGGGGGGCTGGAAACACCATATATTTT.

The chain is built from TRBV5-1 and TRBJ1-1; no reliable D call. V was clipped by 4 bases and J by 6 bases, with 19 bases between them. The CDR3 extends over 15 amino acids. Germline V gene sequence: CDR1 SGHRS, CDR2 YFSETQ. The CDR3 bases are TGCGCCAGCAGCGGGGTTCAGGAGAAGAGAGCTGAAGCTTTCTTT. Translating it yields CASSGVQEKRAEAFF.

The chain is built from TRBV20-1 and TRBJ2-6, with D unclear. V gave up 2 bases and J gave up 4 bases, with 12 bases separating them. From germline, CDR1 is DFQATT and CDR2 SNEGSKA (reference sequence). This CDR3 has 15 amino acids. The CDR3 protein is CSARIGNSGANVLTF. The DNA of the CDR3 is TGCAGTGCTAGAATAGGGAACTCCGGGGCCAACGTCCTGACTTTC.

In its sample, this clonotype was seen a few times. CDR3 sequence: CASSPTRGTGQFF. In nucleotides, the CDR3 is TGTGCCAGCAGCCCCACCCGAGGGACAGGGCAGTTCTTC. J is TRBJ2-1 and V is TRBV11-1; TRBD1 aligns across 8 bases. Germline CDR1 and CDR2: SGHAT and FQDESV (reference sequence). CDR3 length: 13 residues. Trimming removed 5 bases from V and 12 bases from J; junction bases left unmatched: 9.

CDR3 in amino acids: CSVEAGPNTGELFF. The CDR3 region has the DNA TGCAGCGTTGAAGCAGGGCCTAACACCGGGGAGCTGTTTTTT. The chain recombines TRBV29-1 with TRBJ2-2; possible D gene TRBD1, 5 bases. V was pared by 1 base and J by 2 bases, with 8 bases between. The CDR3 is 14 amino acids. Germline values: CDR1 SQVTM, CDR2 ANQGSEA.

There are many counts of this clonotype. This chain joins TRBV12-3 or TRBV12-4 and TRBJ2-7; 7 nucleotides match TRBD1. V was pared by 6 bases and J by 6 bases, with 20 bases of the junction left unmatched. This CDR3 comprises 17 residues. Here the CDR3 DNA reads TGTGCCAGCAGCCCGAGTGGGGACAGAATTCGATCGGGCGAGCAGTACTTC. Protein sequence: CASSPSGDRIRSGEQYF.

The chain joins TRBV7-2 to TRBJ1-1, with D uncertain. Trimming removed 5 bases from V and 8 bases from J, with 18 bases in between. The CDR3 runs to 14 residues. Germline CDR1 and CDR2: SGHTA and FQGNSA. CDR3 sequence reads: CASSLSTQNGEAFF. The DNA for the CDR3 is TGTGCCAGCAGCCTCTCAACGCAGAACGGCGAAGCTTTCTTT.

This clonotype has a handful of counts. CDR3 protein: CASSQDLNRGGIAEAFF. CDR3 nucleotides: TGCGCCAGCAGCCAAGATCTGAACAGGGGCGGAATAGCTGAAGCTTTCTTT. V usage is TRBV4-3 and J usage is TRBJ1-1; TRBD1 matches 7 bases. Germline CDR1 and CDR2: LGHNA and YSLEER. CDR3 length equals 17 residues. V was pared by 0 bases and J by 6 bases, with 13 bases of the junction left unmatched.

This clonotype was seen more than once but under ten times. The J gene is TRBJ1-1, the V gene TRBV6-2 or TRBV6-3; tentative D call: TRBD1 (5 bases). The V and J ends lost 6 bases and 1 base respectively, with 15 bases between them. Germline values: CDR1 MNHEY, CDR2 SVGEGT. The CDR3 totals 15 residues. The CDR3 sequence: CASSRWDPRNTEAFF. CDR3 DNA sequence: TGTGCCAGCAGCAGATGGGACCCGAGGAACACTGAAGCTTTCTTT.

This clonotype was recorded many times. V and J are TRBV12-3 or TRBV12-4 and TRBJ1-3, with a weak D call TRBD1 (5 bases). The V gene lost 2 bases and the J gene lost 4 bases, with 12 bases spanning the gap. The CDR3 has 15 amino acids. The CDR3 DNA follows: TGTGCCAGCAGTTTATGGGCAGGGCCCGGAAACACCATATATTTT. Protein sequence: CASSLWAGPGNTIYF.